These 21 T cell receptor beta chains came from one sample sequenced in a study of T cell clones after liver transplantation. Profiled with immunoSEQ multiplex PCR; TCRdb holds only in-frame clones, not every one. The sample gives about 120,000 clones, 75% to 95% of which show up once; 0.83% is in the top ten. The source was CD4+ T cells from blood, collected 12 months after liver transplant. Receptor source: a human patient who received a liver transplant. Some T cells may arise from the graft donor.

This clone was seen just once. This chain joins TRBV4-1 and TRBJ2-7, with D perhaps matching TRBD2 (6 bases). Germline V gives CDR1 MGHRA, CDR2 YSYEKL. Trimming shortened V by 4 bases and J by 7 bases, and 23 bases separated the two germline ends. The CDR3 runs 16 residues. CDR3 protein: CASSPDLSGSLREQYF. The CDR3 DNA reads TGCGCCAGCAGCCCAGACTTATCCGGGAGCCTTCGTGAGCAGTACTTC.

This chain joins TRBV27 and TRBJ1-2; no firm D call. In germline, CDR1 is MNHEY, CDR2 SMNVEV (reference sequence). Trimming took off 1 base at V and 4 bases at J, with 13 bases between the two ends. The CDR3 has 15 residues. CDR3 in amino acids: CASSLLGRESYGYTF. In DNA form, the CDR3 reads TGTGCCAGCAGTTTATTGGGGAGGGAGAGCTATGGCTACACCTTC.

With regard to this clone: The sample contains more than one DNA sequence encoding this CDR3. The V and J genes are TRBV20-1 and TRBJ1-1; D is ambiguous. Germline values: CDR1 DFQATT, CDR2 SNEGSKA (reference sequence). Trimming cost V 6 bases and J 7 bases, with 12 bases left between them. The CDR3 spans 11 residues. CDR3 loop: CSASREVEAFF. The DNA of the CDR3 is TGCAGTGCGTCACGGGAGGTTGAAGCTTTCTTT.

This clone was counted between two and nine times. The chain links TRBV11-1 to TRBJ2-7, with D hard to call. The V end lost 5 bases, the J end lost 4 bases, and 12 bases lay between the germline ends. This CDR3 is 13 amino acids long. CDR1 and CDR2 from the germline V gene are SGHAT and FQDESV (reference sequence). The CDR3 DNA reads as TGTGCCAGCAGCCTGGGTGTTGGGTACGAGCAGTACTTC. The encoded protein is CASSLGVGYEQYF.

This rearrangement joins TRBV6-6 to TRBJ2-1, with D tentatively TRBD2 (6 bases). With 0 bases removed from V and 8 bases from J, the gap between germline ends came to 14 bases. The CDR3 is made up of 15 amino acids. Germline-derived CDR1 and CDR2 are MNHNY and SVGAGI (reference sequence). CDR3 sequence (DNA): TGTGCCAGCAGTTACTCCCCGGGGGTTTGGGATGAGCAGTTCTTC. This translates into CASSYSPGVWDEQFF.

In its sample, this clone was seen once. This chain links TRBV10-3 with TRBJ2-2; 7 bases match TRBD1. The J segment lost 7 bases and the V segment lost 3 bases, leaving 8 bases of the junction unmatched. The CDR3 extends over 15 amino acids. Germline V gene lookup returns CDR1 ENHRY and CDR2 SYGVKD. The CDR3 region has the DNA TGTGCCATCAGTGACGCGAACAGGGGAAACGGGGAGCTGTTTTTT. Its translation is CAISDANRGNGELFF.

The chain employs TRBV6-5 and TRBJ2-1; maybe TRBD2 (5 bases). Germline V gene sequence: CDR1 MNHEY, CDR2 SVGAGI. The germline V and J ends were trimmed by 2 bases and 8 bases, with 16 bases remaining between them. This CDR3 has 15 residues. The CDR3 spells CASSYGRRLEDEQFF. The CDR3 nucleotides are TGTGCCAGCAGTTACGGAAGACGGCTGGAGGATGAGCAGTTCTTC.

The V call is TRBV15, the J call TRBJ2-7, with TRBD2 identical over 12 bases. The junction had 4 bases not matched to a gene; V was cut back by 0 bases and J by 1 base. Germline CDR1 is LNHNV and CDR2 is YYDKDF (reference sequence). The CDR3 sequence is 17 residues long. The CDR3, as DNA: TGTGCCACCAGCAGAGATTCCCTAGCGGGAGGGTCCTACGAGCAGTACTTC. It codes for CATSRDSLAGGSYEQYF.

The DNA of the CDR3 is TGTGCCAGCAGTTCCCCAGGGGGCGCAAGGAGGAACACTGAAGCTTTCTTT. Translating gives CASSSPGGARRNTEAFF. The chain is built from TRBV28 and TRBJ1-1; TRBD1 matches at 8 bases. CDR1 and CDR2 from the germline V gene are MDHEN and SYDVKM. With V trimmed by 4 bases and J by 1 base, 11 bases remained unmatched. CDR3 length: 17 amino acids.

This chain uses TRBV5-1 with TRBJ2-7; D is ambiguous. CDR3 length: 14 residues. Between the trimmed V and J ends, which lost 0 bases and 2 bases, there was a span of 9 bases. Per the germline V gene, CDR1 is SGHRS and CDR2 is YFSETQ. CDR3 coding DNA: TGCGCCAGCAGCTTGGATGGCCGTACCTACGAGCAGTACTTC. Residues: CASSLDGRTYEQYF. Full variable domain (outside the CDR3, taken from reference TRBV5-1 and TRBJ2-7): KAGVTQTPRYLIKTRGQQVTLSCSPISGHRSVSWYQQTPGQGLQFLFEYFSETQRNKGNFPGRFSGRQFSNSRSEMNVSTLELGDSALYLCASSLDGRTYEQYFGPGTRLTVT.

The chain combines TRBV19 with TRBJ2-5, with TRBD2 as a possible D gene (5 bases). V lost 4 bases, J lost 6 bases, and 18 bases lay in between. CDR1 is LNHDA and CDR2 is SQIVND in the germline V gene (reference sequence). This CDR3 comprises 15 residues. The CDR3 sequence: CASSTSRVVSQTQYF. DNA for the CDR3: TGTGCCAGTAGTACCTCGAGGGTCGTAAGCCAGACCCAGTACTTC. Looking up the rest from reference TRBV19 and TRBJ2-5 gives the full variable domain: DGGITQSPKYLFRKEGQNVTLSCEQNLNHDAMYWYRQDPGQGLRLIYYSQIVNDFQKGDIAEGYSVSREKKESFPLTVTSAQKNPTAFYLCASSTSRVVSQTQYFGPGTRLLVL.

The chain joins TRBV10-1 to TRBJ2-1, with 8 bases aligning to TRBD2. J gave up 6 bases and V 6 bases, and 10 bases lay outside the gene matches. The CDR3 contains 15 residues. Germline CDR1 is WNHNN and CDR2 is SYGVQD (reference sequence). CDR3 DNA sequence: TGCGCCAGCAGCGAGGGGATAGCGGGAAGCAATGAGCAGTTCTTC. This encodes CASSEGIAGSNEQFF.

The V and J genes are TRBV6-1 and TRBJ2-7, with 9 nucleotides matching TRBD2. Germline V gene data show CDR1 as MNHNS and CDR2 as SASEGT. CDR3 length: 16 amino acids. The V gene end was trimmed by 4 bases and the J gene end by 0 bases; junction bases not matched to a gene: 7. In DNA, the CDR3 is TGTGCCAGCAGTGGTTCCCGGACTAGCGACTCCTACGAGCAGTACTTC. Translation gives CASSGSRTSDSYEQYF.

This chain joins TRBV6-5 and TRBJ2-7, with D perhaps matching TRBD2 (6 bases). Germline CDR1 reads MNHEY; CDR2 reads SVGAGI. The CDR3 covers 14 residues. Between the trimmed V and J ends, which lost 0 bases and 4 bases, there was a span of 10 bases. The CDR3 nucleotides are TGTGCCAGCAGTTACTCTTCCCTAGCGTACGAGCAGTACTTC. This encodes CASSYSSLAYEQYF.

This chain links TRBV27 with TRBJ2-3; the D is unclear. Germline CDR1 MNHEY, CDR2 SMNVEV (reference sequence). This CDR3 has 12 amino acids. Deletions cut 7 bases from V and 4 bases from J, with 9 bases between. CDR3 loop: CASKTAADTQYF. The CDR3 region has the DNA TGTGCCAGCAAGACCGCAGCAGATACGCAGTATTTT.

The rearrangement uses TRBV4-2 and TRBJ1-4; D gene uncertain. This CDR3 comprises 15 residues. The germline V gene has CDR1 LGHNA and CDR2 YNFKEQ. V lost 3 bases and J lost 2, with 10 bases in between. CDR3 protein: CASSQLNPTNEKLFF. The CDR3 DNA follows: TGTGCCAGCAGCCAGCTTAACCCCACTAATGAAAAACTGTTTTTT.

CDR3 sequence (DNA): TGTGCCAGTGAAGGGGGCATGAACACTGAAGCTTTCTTT. It codes for CASEGGMNTEAFF. This rearrangement joins TRBV19 to TRBJ1-1, with TRBD1 matching over 7 bases. The CDR3 covers 13 residues. Losses at the gene ends were 8 bases for V and 0 bases for J; bases not matched to a gene: 3. CDR1 is LNHDA, CDR2 SQIVND, per germline (reference sequence).

V gene TRBV5-1 combines with J gene TRBJ2-6, with D possibly matching TRBD2 (6 bases). The CDR3 length is 15 residues. V gave up 4 bases and J gave up 2 bases, with 10 bases separating them. CDR1 and CDR2 (germline): SGHRS, YFSETQ. DNA of the CDR3: TGCGCCAGCAGCCTCAGGGAGGCTGGGGCCAACGTCCTGACTTTC. Translating it yields CASSLREAGANVLTF.

J is TRBJ2-7 and V is TRBV5-8; D gene uncertain. The CDR3 is made up of 11 amino acids. The ends were cut back, 2 bases at V and 5 bases at J, with 5 bases in the middle. CDR1 is SGHTS and CDR2 is YDEGEE in the germline V gene. The CDR3, as DNA: TGTGCCAGCAGCTTCAGCCACGAGCAGTACTTC. Its translation is CASSFSHEQYF.

The chain has TRBV9 and TRBJ1-5; D unresolved. This CDR3 is 13 amino acids long. Germline values: CDR1 SGDLS, CDR2 YYNGEE. Between the trimmed V and J ends, which lost 4 bases and 9 bases, there was a span of 14 bases. The CDR3 region has the DNA TGTGCCAGCAGCCCCTTCGTCATCGGGCCCCAGCATTTT. The encoded protein is CASSPFVIGPQHF. Full variable domain (missing parts from reference TRBV9 and TRBJ1-5): DSGVTQTPKHLITATGQRVTLRCSPRSGDLSVYWYQQSLDQGLQFLIQYYNGEERAKGNILERFSAQQFPDLHSELNLSSLELGDSALYFCASSPFVIGPQHFGDGTRLSIL.

The J gene is TRBJ2-7, the V gene TRBV11-3, with TRBD2 as a possible D gene (7 bases). The V and J ends lost 0 bases and 1 base respectively, with 19 bases between them. The CDR3 consists of 18 residues. Germline loops: CDR1 SGHNT, CDR2 YENEEA. CDR3 amino acids: CASSLDRGGSGQSYEQYF. CDR3 bases: TGTGCCAGCAGCTTAGATAGGGGGGGCTCCGGACAGTCCTACGAGCAGTACTTC.